This passage covers 13 T cell receptor beta chains from one sample sequenced in a study of regulatory T cells in long-lasting Graves disease. The TCR beta library used iRepertoire HTBI primers with Arm-PCR amplification of CDR3. TCRdb called the multiplex PCR reads again in MiXCR, with one record for every CDR3 protein. The table records hundreds of thousands of distinct CDR3 sequences, less than 15% of them present only once. The time point denotes: newly diagnosed GD, antithyroid drugs for less than 3 months. The authors made the TCR library using RNA they extracted from PBMCs. These records were also assigned to another study, of T cells in Graves' hyperthyroidism and ophthalmopathy.

Material: peripheral blood mononuclear cells (PBMCs), obtained at new diagnosis, from a patient treated with antithyroid drugs. Receptor source: a man in his thirties or forties with Graves disease.

This clonotype was counted once. The V and J genes are TRBV3-1 and TRBJ2-2, with D unresolved. The CDR3 is 14 residues long. V was clipped by 0 bases and J by 5 bases, with 7 bases between them. CDR1 is LGHDT and CDR2 is YNNKEL in the germline V gene (reference sequence). The CDR3 nucleotides read TGTGCCAGCAGCCAAGATATGGGTACCGGGGAGCTGTTTTTT. As protein: CASSQDMGTGELFF.

This clonotype was observed at least ten times. This chain uses TRBV29-1 with TRBJ2-1, with 10 bases fitting TRBD2. Germline V gene data show CDR1 as SQVTM and CDR2 as ANQGSEA. The CDR3 loop spans 16 amino acids. V gave up 3 bases and J gave up 0 bases; unmatched junction bases: 5. CDR3 sequence: CSVDRRLAGSYNEQFF. CDR3 in DNA: TGCAGCGTTGACCGGAGACTAGCGGGCTCCTACAATGAGCAGTTCTTC.

This chain connects TRBV9 to TRBJ2-3, with 9 nucleotides matching TRBD2. This CDR3 is 16 amino acids long. Per germline, CDR1 SGDLS and CDR2 YYNGEE. After removal of 2 bases from V and 0 bases from J, the junction contained 4 bases not matched to a gene. CDR3: CASSVLAGLSTDTQYF. The CDR3 DNA reads as TGTGCCAGCAGCGTCCTAGCGGGACTCAGCACAGATACGCAGTATTTT.

This clonotype was counted a few times. The gene calls are TRBV12-3 or TRBV12-4 and TRBJ2-1, with 7 bases fitting TRBD2. The J segment lost 11 bases and the V segment lost 2 bases, leaving 6 bases of the junction unmatched. The CDR3 totals 13 residues. The CDR3 DNA sequence: TGTGCCAGCAGTTTACGTAGCGGGTTCAAGCAGTTCTTC. Its protein is CASSLRSGFKQFF.

The sample holds many counts of this clonotype. This chain links TRBV11-2 with TRBJ2-1; 10 bases align to TRBD1. In germline, CDR1 is SGHAT, CDR2 FQNNGV. CDR3 length equals 20 residues. The V segment lost 0 bases and the J segment 3 bases; nucleotides outside the gene matches: 14. CDR3 protein: CASSLDKLAGGDRGYNEQFF. CDR3 bases: TGTGCCAGCAGCTTAGATAAGTTAGCGGGTGGGGACAGGGGCTACAATGAGCAGTTCTTC.

This clonotype has just a few counts. The rearrangement links TRBV30 to TRBJ1-2, with 7 bases lining up with TRBD1. Germline trimming cut 4 bases from V and 5 bases from J; bases unmatched to any gene: 7. CDR3 length: 13 amino acids. Germline-derived CDR1 and CDR2 are GTSNPN and SVGIG (reference sequence). CDR3 loop: CAWIFQGGYGYTF. The CDR3, as DNA: TGTGCCTGGATTTTTCAGGGGGGGTATGGCTACACCTTC. Variable domain in full (rest from reference TRBV30 and TRBJ1-2): SQTIHQWPATLVQPVGSPLSLECTVEGTSNPNLYWYRQAAGRGLQLLFYSVGIGQISSEVPQNLSASRPQDRQFILSSKKLLLSDSGFYLCAWIFQGGYGYTFGSGTRLTVV.

There are many counts of this clonotype. This chain links TRBV29-1 with TRBJ2-6; TRBD1 might be the D (5 bases). The V gene's germline CDR1 is SQVTM and CDR2 ANQGSEA. Trimming stripped 3 bases from V and 0 bases from J, with 15 bases between. This CDR3 is built from 17 residues. The CDR3 spells CSVEQDKADSGANVLTF. For the CDR3, the DNA is TGCAGCGTTGAGCAGGACAAGGCCGACTCTGGGGCCAACGTCCTGACTTTC.

This clonotype has a count of ten or more. The J gene is TRBJ2-1, the V gene TRBV14, with 7 positions matching TRBD2. CDR1 is SGHDN, CDR2 FVKESK, per germline. V lost 1 base and J lost 7; bases outside the gene matches: 10. The CDR3 sequence is 16 residues long. CDR3 amino acids: CASSQVGGSWRNEQFF. CDR3 in DNA: TGTGCCAGCAGCCAAGTTGGCGGGAGTTGGAGGAATGAGCAGTTCTTC.

This clonotype appeared once. This sequence joins TRBV20-1 and TRBJ2-7; maybe TRBD2 (5 bases). Trimming cost V 6 bases and J 3 bases, with 12 bases left between them. The CDR3 is 12 residues long. Germline loops: CDR1 DFQATT, CDR2 SNEGSKA (reference sequence). The CDR3 DNA follows: TGCAGTGCCAGAACTAGACACTACGAGCAGTACTTC. Translation gives CSARTRHYEQYF.

This clonotype was observed many times. CDR3 sequence: CATSQGQGDVEKLFF. For the CDR3, the DNA is TGTGCCACCAGCCAAGGACAGGGGGATGTAGAAAAACTGTTTTTT. V usage is TRBV24-1 and J usage is TRBJ1-4, with 10 bases matching TRBD1. There are 15 residues in the CDR3. Trimming removed 7 bases from V and 8 bases from J; junction bases left unmatched: 9. CDR1 and CDR2 (germline): KGHDR, SFDVKD.

V gene TRBV19 combines with J gene TRBJ1-6; TRBD1 is a possible D gene (5 bases). Germline V lookup: CDR1 LNHDA, CDR2 SQIVND (reference sequence). CDR3 length: 14 amino acids. V was clipped by 8 bases and J by 5 bases, with 13 bases between them. Written as DNA, the CDR3 is TGTGCCAGTGGGCACCGGGGGAATAATTCACCCCTCCACTTT. This sequence encodes CASGHRGNNSPLHF.

Ten or more counts support this clonotype. The chain employs TRBV15 and TRBJ1-2, with D unclear. Germline loops: CDR1 LNHNV, CDR2 YYDKDF (reference sequence). Trimming removed 0 bases at V and 10 bases at J, with 9 bases between. The CDR3 is made up of 12 amino acids. In DNA, the CDR3 is TGTGCCACCAGCAGAGATTACAGATCCTACACCTTC. Its translation: CATSRDYRSYTF.

This clonotype was observed many times. The chain has TRBV12-3 or TRBV12-4 and TRBJ2-7, with 9 bases lining up with TRBD2. The J segment lost 2 bases and the V segment lost 3 bases, leaving 5 bases of the junction unmatched. The CDR3 spans 15 residues. CDR3 in amino acids: CASSFETSGPYEQYF. CDR3 in DNA: TGTGCCAGCAGTTTCGAGACTAGCGGACCCTACGAGCAGTACTTC.